Listed below are T cell receptor beta chains from one sample, sequenced in a study of OX40 agonist ivuxolimab in advanced cancers. Method: immunoSEQ multiplex PCR; TCRdb's copy keeps in-frame clones and lacks some. In the table there are some 130,000 clones, approximately 90% of which are singletons. The sample was CD4+ or CD8+ T cells sorted from blood, taken in a trial of the OX40 agonist ivuxolimab. The origin of the receptors is an adult with an advanced solid tumor such as melanoma, head and neck, liver or kidney cancer. Each CDR3 is given without its conserved first and last residue. The order of the fields is CDR3 length, V gene, CDR3 protein.

CDR3 length: 13; V gene: TRBV18; CDR3 protein: ASSLGGSPRNIQY
CDR3 length: 14; V gene: TRBV7-7; CDR3 protein: ASSNGAGSGGNEQF
CDR3 length: 14; V gene: TRBV15; CDR3 protein: ATSRDRPGSWDEQF
CDR3 length: 11; V gene: TRBV7-9; CDR3 protein: ASSRGAGREQY
CDR3 length: 13; V gene: TRBV29-1; CDR3 protein: SVGQGSGLTYGYT
CDR3 length: 13; V gene: TRBV18; CDR3 protein: ASSLRDRGMNGYT
CDR3 length: 14; V gene: TRBV7-2; CDR3 protein: ASSLEARGAKNIQY
CDR3 length: 11; V gene: TRBV19; CDR3 protein: ASGGGTNYGYT
CDR3 length: 12; V gene: TRBV19; CDR3 protein: ASTGTGGSYEQY
CDR3 length: 9; V gene: TRBV28; CDR3 protein: ASSAYYEQY
CDR3 length: 13; V gene: TRBV16; CDR3 protein: ASSPGRVGNQPQH
CDR3 length: 11; V gene: TRBV7-9; CDR3 protein: ASSLDSKETQY
CDR3 length: 10; V gene: TRBV11-2; CDR3 protein: ASSFSEETQY
CDR3 length: 13; V gene: TRBV18; CDR3 protein: ASSPGAGNTDTQY
CDR3 length: 12; V gene: TRBV6-6; CDR3 protein: ASSDRERDTEAF
CDR3 length: 11; V gene: TRBV7-2; CDR3 protein: ASSLGVGEKLF
CDR3 length: 12; V gene: TRBV7-2; CDR3 protein: ASSFGQGSYEQY
CDR3 length: 13; V gene: TRBV6-6; CDR3 protein: ASSYLGAVPGTQY
CDR3 length: 13; V gene: TRBV28; CDR3 protein: ASSDSGGALDEQF
CDR3 length: 12; V gene: TRBV7-9; CDR3 protein: ASSLGMTPYEQY
CDR3 length: 12; V gene: TRBV28; CDR3 protein: ASSFERPITEQF
CDR3 length: 14; V gene: TRBV4-2; CDR3 protein: ASSLGLAVYQETQY
CDR3 length: 10; V gene: TRBV27; CDR3 protein: ASSPTGREQY
CDR3 length: 12; V gene: TRBV27; CDR3 protein: ASSLGTYGTEAF
CDR3 length: 12; V gene: TRBV7-9; CDR3 protein: ASSLEQPGEKLF
CDR3 length: 13; V gene: TRBV6-5; CDR3 protein: ASSYSGTSNQPQH
CDR3 length: 10; V gene: TRBV19; CDR3 protein: AIYLGTPGYT
CDR3 length: 12; V gene: TRBV28; CDR3 protein: ASSSETGSYGYT
CDR3 length: 13; V gene: TRBV6-5; CDR3 protein: ASSYSRQKRDGYT
CDR3 length: 13; V gene: TRBV9; CDR3 protein: ASSPSAVPNEKLF
CDR3 length: 13; V gene: TRBV11-2; CDR3 protein: ASSADRGFSYGYT
CDR3 length: 11; V gene: TRBV7-8; CDR3 protein: ASKNRFGETQY
CDR3 length: 12; V gene: TRBV5-1; CDR3 protein: ASSPVNSQETQY
CDR3 length: 11; V gene: TRBV7-2; CDR3 protein: ASSLRNHYEQY
CDR3 length: 13; V gene: TRBV25-1; CDR3 protein: ASSDSVFRAGELF
CDR3 length: 11; V gene: TRBV30; CDR3 protein: AWSIRYQETQY
CDR3 length: 16; V gene: TRBV7-6; CDR3 protein: ASSQLAPDSGPYQPQH
CDR3 length: 12; V gene: TRBV29-1; CDR3 protein: SGERGASYNEQF
CDR3 length: 13; V gene: TRBV6-6; CDR3 protein: AIRIDGRNNSPLH
CDR3 length: 15; V gene: TRBV28; CDR3 protein: ASSLGQRGSWADTQY
CDR3 length: 11; V gene: TRBV7-9; CDR3 protein: ASSFLSGNTIY
CDR3 length: 10; V gene: TRBV15; CDR3 protein: ATSRDNHEQY
CDR3 length: 10; V gene: TRBV21-1; CDR3 protein: ASGGSNQPQH
CDR3 length: 10; V gene: TRBV7-2; CDR3 protein: ASSLNGQGLL
CDR3 length: 10; V gene: TRBV28; CDR3 protein: ASRARTLEQF
CDR3 length: 12; V gene: TRBV4-3; CDR3 protein: ASSPDRGYYGYT
CDR3 length: 11; V gene: TRBV2; CDR3 protein: ASTGVGSYEQY
CDR3 length: 14; V gene: TRBV28; CDR3 protein: ASSSSTSGWTDTQY
CDR3 length: 15; V gene: TRBV4-2; CDR3 protein: ASSQGSNGGRTDTQY